The 3 T cell receptor beta chains listed next were all sequenced from one sample in a study of Ad26.COV2.S vaccination and SARS-CoV-2 variants. Indicated treatment: some 19 received Ad26.COV2.S at low or high dose, single or two shots; five or six received placebo; per-sample allocation not given. Vaccine and placebo recipients were sampled on day 63 after the first injection. Sequencing was performed with immunoSEQ multiplex PCR; in TCRdb, only in-frame clones are kept and a portion is missing. The sample holds hundreds of thousands of clones; around 92% are singletons and the top ten take 1.5%. This material consisted of peripheral blood, taken in a trial of Ad26.COV2.S vaccine versus placebo. The origin of the receptors is a person between 18 and 65 years old who received the Ad26.COV2.S COVID-19 vaccine or a placebo.

V is TRBV5-1 and J is TRBJ1-2, with D tentatively TRBD1 (6 bases). This CDR3 comprises 11 residues. V was shortened by 7 bases and J by 7 bases, with 11 bases between the two germline ends. Germline V CDR1 and CDR2: SGHRS, YFSETQ. CDR3 residues: CASQGSSGYTF. CDR3 nucleotides: TGCGCCAGCCAGGGGTCGAGTGGCTACACCTTC.

This rearrangement joins TRBV20-1 to TRBJ1-2; D possibly corresponds to TRBD1 (5 bases). The germline CDR1 and CDR2 sequences are DFQATT and SNEGSKA (reference sequence). The CDR3 contains 13 residues. Trimming removed 3 bases from V and 0 bases from J, with 8 bases in between. CDR3 bases: TGCAGTGCTAGTCCGGGACCTAACTATGGCTACACCTTC. This codes for CSASPGPNYGYTF.

V is TRBV30 and J is TRBJ1-5, with a weak D call TRBD1 (6 bases). Germline CDR1 and CDR2: GTSNPN and SVGIG (reference sequence). V was clipped by 2 bases and J by 3 bases, with 14 bases between them. The CDR3 extends over 15 amino acids. The DNA of the CDR3 is TGTGCCTGGAGTCTACAGGGACGGATCAATCAGCCCCAGCATTTT. Its protein product is CAWSLQGRINQPQHF.